The source of this T cell receptor (beta chain) is a study of blood T cell repertoires in COVID-19. Study at large: COVID-19 samples from acute and convalescent phases originated in the United States, Italy and Spain. T cells, B-cell-depleted T cells, or PBMCs provided the cDNA or gDNA that served as material.

The V end was cut by 0 bases, the J end by 6 bases, with 11 bases between. The germline CDR1 and CDR2 sequences are GTSNPN and SVGIG (reference sequence). The CDR3 covers 13 residues. Sequencing used immunoSEQ multiplex PCR; TCRdb keeps in-frame clones, though not all of them. In the table there are fewer than 300,000 clones, 70% to 90% of which are singletons. This TCR derives from a woman in her 40s who had recovered from COVID-19. The V call is TRBV30, the J call TRBJ1-2, with D unresolved. Specimen: peripheral blood. For the CDR3, the DNA is TGTGCCTGGAGTGTACTGGCCCAGGATGGCTACACCTTC. Protein product: CAWSVLAQDGYTF.